This section outlines one T cell receptor beta chain sequence together with its context. The target antigen is unknown. The data belong to a study of cytotoxic CD8 clonotypes in ibrutinib-treated CLL. Study details: Of the patients, eleven to twelve were relapsed/refractory, over 14 treatment-naive and fewer than 18 IGHV unmutated. General study results and limits: A rise in clonality was seen at ibrutinib response, and a fall back toward baseline was seen at progression.

Generated by immunoSEQ multiplex PCR, the TCRdb table keeps only in-frame clones and is missing some. The table lists roughly 150,000 clones, about 78% of them singletons. The germline gives CDR1 MDHEN, CDR2 SYDVKM. V was shortened by 5 bases and J by 4 bases, with 11 bases between the two germline ends. CDR3 length: 14 amino acids. This receptor was identified in a human donor with chronic lymphocytic leukemia. V usage is TRBV28 and J usage is TRBJ2-2; D not resolved. This specimen was PBMCs, taken after 24 months of ibrutinib treatment. The CDR3 protein is CASSTWGPTGELFF. In nucleotides, the CDR3 is TGTGCCAGCAGTACCTGGGGTCCCACCGGGGAGCTGTTTTTT.